This TCR beta chain is from a study of regulatory T cells in long-lasting Graves disease listed by TCRdb under 2021. General notes on the study: To count as having persistent Graves' disease, a patient had to have received antithyroid drug treatment for over 5 years with TSH receptor autoantibodies remaining persistently positive. Peripheral blood TCR sequencing and RNA sequencing compared persistent Graves' disease patients with newly diagnosed Graves' disease patients. The study took place in China and was registered as a clinical trial. TCR sequencing covered around 13 persistent and about 20 newly diagnosed Graves' disease patients, some 33 samples in total. In the clinical cohort, patients with persistent Graves' disease had used antithyroid drugs for an average of about 9.3 years.

The time point label for this specimen denotes: persistent/refractory GD, antithyroid drugs over 5 years with positive TRAb. For both TCR sequencing and RNA sequencing, RNA was extracted from PBMCs in TRIzol. Graves' disease was diagnosed according to American Thyroid Association guidelines. Patients for the study were recruited at an endocrinology department in Xi'an, China. Each patient gave about 8.1 milliliters of peripheral blood, collected in an EDTA anticoagulant tube. Ficoll Paque Plus density gradient separation was used to isolate PBMCs, and no further T cell sorting was done. RNA quality was checked with an Agilent 2100 Bioanalyzer and agarose gel, and concentration with a NanoDrop 2000. The junction shows trimming of 5 bases on V and 6 bases on J, plus 17 bases between the germline ends. Via the germline V gene (reference sequence), CDR1 is DFQATT and CDR2 SNEGSKA. From the cysteine up to the phenylalanine, the CDR3 has a length of 13 residues. Solely the CDR3 DNA is kept, with 39 bases framed from the first base.

Findings and caveats that apply to the study as a whole: Sequencing and analysis were restricted to the TCR beta chain. Persistent disease showed preferential use of TRBV28, TRBJ1-2 and TRBJ2-5, whereas newly diagnosed disease favored TRBV20-1 and TRBJ2-1. Only peripheral blood was studied, because thyroid tissue, the primary lesion, was inaccessible. Lower TCR Shannon entropy and fewer highly expanded clones were observed in persistent Graves' disease patients than in newly diagnosed patients, which suggested clonal expansion. A larger number of public clonotypes was shared among persistent patients (fewer than 3,000) than among newly diagnosed patients (approximately 930). The small sample size was acknowledged by the authors as a limitation that may reduce accuracy.

Library prep was done by multiplex PCR. The run used an Illumina HiSeq 4000. CDR3 regions were amplified by Arm-PCR with iRepertoire HTBI primers to construct TCR beta libraries. Gel purification was performed on PCR products prior to sequencing. As for how the authors treated the data: Gene usage analysis of CDR3 amino acid clonotypes relied on the 60 or so TRBV and 14 TRBJ segments identified across samples. COPE and FqMerger were used to merge filtered high-quality paired reads into contigs. BLAST was used to align contigs to the IMGT TRBV, TRBD and TRBJ reference genes, and CDR3 was defined following IMGT. Highly expanded clones were defined as clonotypes with a frequency above 0.1%. Repertoire diversity was measured by Shannon entropy, and V-J evenness by the Gini coefficient. A clonotype was considered public if more than one individual shared it. The public reads were run again by TCRdb, first through fastp at Q25 and then through MiXCR, and only productive beta chains were kept. Records with the same CDR3 protein are collapsed into one entry carrying the most frequent genes and DNA. TCRdb, rather than the study authors, made the V and J calls. The table for this sample lists about 470,000 distinct CDR3 sequences; around 20% of them were counted only once. The ten largest clonotypes hold 7.8% of the sample.

This clonotype has ten or more counts. No antigen is known for it. Per-base qualities were not stored, and no clone one base away is much larger. This material consisted of peripheral blood mononuclear cells (PBMCs), taken when the disease was refractory, from a patient treated with antithyroid drugs. The chain employs TRBV20-1 and TRBJ2-7; the D gene is perhaps TRBD1 or TRBD2, as each covers 5 bases. This clonotype originated in a female donor with Graves disease. The CDR3 here reads CSAWDLAASEQYF. The bases read TGCAGTGCTTGGGACCTCGCGGCCTCCGAGCAGTACTTC.